Listed below are T cell receptor beta chains from one sample, sequenced in a study of cytomegalovirus exposure and HLA in healthy donors. Clones were read by immunoSEQ multiplex PCR, and TCRdb kept only the in-frame ones, dropping some. Among some 170,000 clones, about four fifths were seen once, and the ten largest hold about 2.7%. Sequences were obtained from PBMCs. These receptors were taken from a male donor in good health and CMV-seronegative. Each CDR3 is given without its conserved first and last residue. Fields, in order: V gene, J gene, CDR3 protein.

>TRBV10-3|TRBJ1-1
AISDGGTGNTEAF
>TRBV7-2|TRBJ1-2
ASSLGQTGNYGYT
>TRBV7-3|TRBJ2-5
ASSFTSGPLREQY
>TRBV11-3|TRBJ1-1
ASARGLGTEAF
>TRBV28|TRBJ2-7
ASSWRVGSGSYEQY
>TRBV5-4|TRBJ1-2
ASSLWDRDAYGYT
>TRBV7-3|TRBJ2-7
ASSLGPGYEQY
>TRBV9|TRBJ2-1
ASSARGLAGAGSGNEQF
>TRBV28|TRBJ2-1
ATTPGSAHNEQF
>TRBV18|TRBJ2-3
ASSPLSTDTQY
>TRBV6-1|TRBJ2-2
ASSEAGSINTGELF
>TRBV19|TRBJ2-3
ASSSGTSGGTDTQY
>TRBV9|TRBJ2-3
ASSVGVRSAGRTDTQY
>TRBV6-1|TRBJ2-1
ASIMMGQGGNEQF
>TRBV6-5|TRBJ1-2
ASSYSQGPNYGYT
>TRBV5-1|TRBJ1-5
ASSPGWGGNQPQH
>TRBV9|TRBJ1-1
ASSAGSTEAF
>TRBV11-3|TRBJ2-5
ASSIGLAGPLGVQETQY
>TRBV7-6|TRBJ1-2
ASSLYSGGGDGYT
>TRBV4-1|TRBJ2-1
ASSQDPPVKGADNEQF
>TRBV7-2|TRBJ2-4
ASSPAPGTRSIQY
>TRBV27|TRBJ1-4
ASSSRQISNEKLF
>TRBV5-5|TRBJ1-2
ASSLERHWGYT
>TRBV6-5|TRBJ2-3
ASRVQGWDTDTQY
>TRBV5-1|TRBJ2-5
ASSLQDCQETQY
>TRBV27|TRBJ2-7
ASSPRGAQYEQY
>TRBV10-3|TRBJ2-3
AISRDRPTDTQY
>TRBV28|TRBJ2-1
ASSPLGGGSFLEQF
>TRBV7-3|TRBJ2-1
ASSLNSGELNNEQF
>TRBV23-1|TRBJ2-3
ASSHRGGTDTQY
>TRBV9|TRBJ2-5
ASSPRSRYQETQY
>TRBV4-2|TRBJ2-1
ASSHESGTSGRNEQF
>TRBV28|TRBJ1-1
ASSLLGGTGWRTEAF
>TRBV28|TRBJ1-2
ASSATTQYT
>TRBV28|TRBJ2-7
ATSRQGSKQY
>TRBV30|TRBJ2-3
AWSSAGLFTDTQY
>TRBV30|TRBJ2-1
AWSPAGQGYNEQF
>TRBV6-1|TRBJ1-5
ASSDRTGLGQPQH
>TRBV29-1|TRBJ1-2
SVYGGYGYT
>TRBV13|TRBJ2-5
ASSALGTQEETQY
>TRBV10-3|TRBJ2-1
AINGGAPSSYNEQF
>TRBV30|TRBJ1-5
ACAYRYGNQPQH
>TRBV28|TRBJ1-5
ASTRAGDQPQH
>TRBV30|TRBJ2-3
AWSVAGGSTDTQY
>TRBV2|TRBJ2-1
ASSEAGGSWYNEQF
>TRBV10-3|TRBJ1-5
AIREEQGNQPQH
>TRBV6-1|TRBJ2-3
ASTRDITDTQY
>TRBV27|TRBJ1-6
ASSLARVGNSPLH
>TRBV6-1|TRBJ1-2
ASSDRDYYGYT
>TRBV10-3|TRBJ1-1
AILPTGGVDTEAF
>TRBV29-1|TRBJ1-1
SAAGQGNTEAF
>TRBV6-5|TRBJ2-1
ASSYTRTVGEQF
>TRBV28|TRBJ1-5
ASSLTQPQH
>TRBV9|TRBJ2-4
ASSVGANLAKNIQY
>TRBV6-1|TRBJ2-3
ASSVIGIHATTDTQY
>TRBV15|TRBJ1-4
ATSTRQPNEKLF
>TRBV18|TRBJ1-4
ASSPLVDEKLF
>TRBV29-1|TRBJ2-7
SVRGITSGSLYEQY
>TRBV27|TRBJ1-6
ASSPQTPGQNVYNSPLH